This TCR beta chain appears in the sequencing data of a study of early T cells in non-severe SARS-CoV-2 infection (dated by TCRdb to about 2021). Regarding the study in general: Bulk RNA from unsorted whole blood was used for TCR sequencing, so alpha and beta chains could not be paired.

The CDR3 spans 14 residues, from the cysteine through the phenylalanine. Kept here is only the CDR3 DNA, which spans 42 bases and is read in frame from base 1. Reading the germline V gene gives CDR1 SGDLS and CDR2 YYNGEE. V loses 3 bases of germline sequence and J loses 7 bases, and the interval between the two ends is 14 bases. Findings and caveats that apply to the study as a whole: VDJdb matching was skewed toward anti-spike CD8 responses and likely underestimated virus-specific expansions by missing private and CD4 specificities.

A note on this clonotype: No cognate antigen has been identified for it. No much larger clone is present one base from it, and per-base qualities are unavailable.

Libraries were built with 5' RACE. This sample was sequenced with a NextSeq 500. In the TCR library protocol, unique molecular identifiers were attached to individual cDNA molecules to correct for PCR bias and sequencing error. Both TCR alpha and beta chains were sequenced, and tight co-correlation was observed between alpha and beta sequence abundances in each sample. Concerning the study's data processing: Decombinator V4 was used to perform V gene, J gene and CDR3 annotation of TCR sequences. Expanded TCRs were defined as changing significantly between any two time points under a Poisson model with p below 0.0001. Abundances of TCRs were expressed as counts per million after normalisation to the total number of TCRs sequenced in each sample. MAIT TCRs were defined by TRAV1-2 paired with TRAJ12, TRAJ20 or TRAJ33, and iNKT TCRs by TRAV10 paired with TRAJ18. VDJdb, accessed 1 November 2021, was searched for CMV, EBV and SARS-CoV-2 annotated TCRs, excluding TCRs annotated for multiple antigens. The public reads were run again by TCRdb, first through fastp at Q25 and then through MiXCR, and only productive beta chains were kept. Every entry covers one CDR3 protein and lists the most common genes and DNA from its rows. The V and J calls and clone size are TCRdb's, not the authors'. A total of about 83,000 distinct CDR3 sequences appear in this sample, approximately 14% of them only once. Over 1.2% of the sample comes from the top ten.

A case-control design nested within a healthcare worker cohort in London, UK, was used, with weekly nasopharyngeal swab PCR tests and blood sampling performed. Healthcare workers were recruited between 23 and 31 March 2020, during the week of the UK lockdown, and were followed weekly for up to about 16 weeks. In this chain, TRBV9 is recombined with TRBJ1-5; the D gene assignment is ambiguous. The TCR sequence derives from an adult who was a healthcare worker with PCR-confirmed SARS-CoV-2 infection or an uninfected control (not recorded which). Sequencing was done on a sample of whole blood. The nucleotide sequence is TGTGCCAGCAGCGCGGACGTCGTGGGCCAGCCCCAGCATTTT. This translates into CASSADVVGQPQHF.